A selection of T cell receptor beta chains follows, all from one sample in a study of blood T cell repertoires in COVID-19. Assay: immunoSEQ multiplex PCR; the TCRdb copy retains only in-frame clones and omits some. The sample gives 70,000 to 90,000 clones, approximately 86% of which show up once; about 8.5% is in the top ten. Sequencing used peripheral blood. These receptors all stem from a man at least 80 years old with active or convalescent COVID-19. The CDR3 runs from the conserved cysteine through the conserved F or W. The order of the fields is J gene, clone size, V gene, D gene, CDR3 protein, CDR3 DNA. D genes are given only for firm matches. Clone size is given for some rows only: seen once, a few or many times, or a class if the clone is expanded.

>TRBJ1-4|.|TRBV4-1|TRBD1
CASSQEGQGVNNEKLFF
TGCGCCAGCAGCCAGGAGGGACAGGGCGTGAATAATGAAAAACTGTTTTTT
>TRBJ2-4|.|TRBV5-1|.
CASSLRGYIQYF
TGCGCCAGCAGCTTGAGGGGTTACATTCAGTACTTC
>TRBJ2-3|.|TRBV10-1|.
CASSVSVDTDTQYF
TGCGCCAGCAGTGTTTCAGTCGACACAGATACGCAGTATTTT
>TRBJ1-1|.|TRBV18|.
CASSRLQDTAEAFF
TGTGCCAGCTCCCGATTACAGGATACCGCTGAAGCTTTCTTT
>TRBJ2-5|.|TRBV11-2|.
CASSLRQGYRRETQYF
TGTGCCAGCAGCTTAAGGCAGGGCTACAGACGAGAGACCCAGTACTTC
>TRBJ2-4|.|TRBV19|.
CASSILGGAVENIQYF
TGTGCCAGTAGTATCCTGGGGGGAGCGGTGGAAAACATTCAGTACTTC
>TRBJ2-1|.|TRBV5-6|.
CASSLTSGSYNEQFF
TGTGCCAGCAGCTTGACCAGCGGGTCCTACAATGAGCAGTTCTTC
>TRBJ1-6|.|TRBV7-2|.
CASSSQSGGSPLHF
TGTGCCAGCAGCTCACAGAGTGGGGGGTCACCCCTCCACTTT
>TRBJ2-4|.|TRBV19|.
CASSIQIGGELNIQYF
TGTGCCAGTAGTATCCAGATAGGGGGGGAGTTAAACATTCAGTACTTC
>TRBJ1-4|.|TRBV5-1|.
CASSLESRRTNEKLFF
TGCGCCAGCAGCTTGGAGAGTAGGCGGACTAATGAAAAACTGTTTTTT
>TRBJ1-2|.|TRBV6-5|.
CASSQPAEGNYGYTF
TGTGCCAGCAGTCAGCCTGCGGAGGGGAACTATGGCTACACCTTC
>TRBJ1-1|.|TRBV6-5|TRBD1
CASSYSTGGTEAFF
TGTGCCAGCAGTTACTCGACAGGGGGCACTGAAGCTTTCTTT
>TRBJ1-3|.|TRBV14|.
CASSLHTGFSGNTIYF
TGTGCCAGCAGCTTACATACAGGGTTCTCTGGAAACACCATATATTTT
>TRBJ1-1|.|TRBV6-2/TRBV6-3|.
CASSYAELVTEAFF
TGTGCCAGCAGTTACGCGGAACTGGTCACTGAAGCTTTCTTT
>TRBJ2-3|once|TRBV11-1|.
CASSSGASTDTQYF
TGTGCCAGCAGCTCTGGAGCGAGCACAGATACGCAGTATTTT
>TRBJ2-1|once|TRBV5-1|TRBD2
CASSFAPSGGENEQFF
TGCGCCAGCAGCTTTGCCCCTAGCGGGGGGGAAAATGAGCAGTTCTTC
>TRBJ2-2|once|TRBV18|TRBD1
CASSPGTGGTGELFF
TGTGCCAGCTCACCTGGGACAGGGGGCACCGGGGAGCTGTTTTTT
>TRBJ2-2|.|TRBV5-4|.
CASSFDTFNTGELFF
TGTGCCAGCAGCTTCGACACCTTTAACACCGGGGAGCTGTTTTTT
>TRBJ2-3|.|TRBV6-1|.
CASSDIGSGSTDTQYF
TGTGCCAGCAGTGATATAGGGTCAGGGAGCACAGATACGCAGTATTTT
>TRBJ1-4|.|TRBV7-9|.
CASSPQGSGEKLFF
TGTGCCAGCAGCCCCCAGGGTTCGGGCGAAAAACTGTTTTTT
>TRBJ2-5|.|TRBV7-9|.
CASRGAGDWRETQYF
TGTGCCAGCAGGGGGGCAGGGGATTGGCGAGAGACCCAGTACTTC
>TRBJ2-2|.|TRBV3-1/TRBV3-2|TRBD2
CASSQLAVNTGELFF
TGTGCCAGCAGCCAACTAGCGGTTAACACCGGGGAGCTGTTTTTT
>TRBJ1-1|.|TRBV6-6|.
CASGSWTEAFF
TGTGCCAGCGGGAGTTGGACTGAAGCTTTCTTT